The 26 T cell receptor beta chains presented below share a single source sample, sequenced in a study of breast tumors, draining lymph nodes, adjacent tissues (dated by TCRdb to about 2016). The receptor library was made with multiplex PCR. Sequencing was performed on an Illumina HiSeq 2000. In-frame beta chains were kept once TCRdb had trimmed the public reads at Q25 with fastp and called clones with MiXCR. For every CDR3 protein sequence, its rows merge into one entry that carries the most common genes and DNA. In all, the sample holds approximately 230,000 distinct CDR3 sequences, and less than 45% of those were seen once. The ten biggest clones cover over 3.5% of the sample. The lymph node samples were taken from the axillary draining lymph nodes of breast cancer patients. Sequencing was performed on axillary lymph node tissue. Receptors originate from a female donor with breast cancer. Some clones in this sample may be carry-over from other donors' samples.

Points on this clonotype: It is likely a read error, because the conserved phenylalanine at the end of the CDR3 is missing. It is unclear where the CDR3 begins or ends on the DNA, so no DNA is shown, and the CDR3 is as TCRdb lists it. J is TRBJ2-3 and V is TRBV20-1; no check of the table's D call, TRBD2, against the DNA was made. The CDR3 contains 8 residues when both ends are counted. Germline lookup yields CDR1 DFQATT and CDR2 SNEGSKA (reference sequence). CDR3 protein: CSANFGDY.

The chain combines TRBV7-3 with TRBJ2-5; 15 bases are a match to TRBD2. Germline V gene sequence: CDR1 SGHTA, CDR2 FQGTGA. V was clipped by 2 bases and J by 0 bases; unmatched bases: 1. This CDR3 region has 17 residues. CDR3 nucleotide sequence: TGTGCCAGCAGCTTAGGACTAGCGGGAGGGTACCAAGAGACCCAGTACTTC. Translation gives CASSLGLAGGYQETQYF. The full variable domain, with the rest looked up from reference TRBV7-3 and TRBJ2-5, is GAGVSQTPSNKVTEKGKYVELRCDPISGHTALYWYRQSLGQGPEFLIYFQGTGAADDSGLPNDRFFAVRPEGSVSTLKIQRTERGDSAVYLCASSLGLAGGYQETQYFGPGTRLLVL.

Here the CDR3 reads CASSLEMQTASTEAFF. For the CDR3, the DNA is TGCGCCAGCAGCTTGGAAATGCAAACGGCATCCACTGAAGCTTTCTTT. This chain uses TRBV5-1 with TRBJ1-1; D is undetermined. The CDR3 is 16 residues long. V was trimmed by 0 bases and J by 4 bases, leaving 16 bases between them. The V gene's germline CDR1 is SGHRS and CDR2 YFSETQ.

The J gene is TRBJ1-4, the V gene TRBV6-6; D remains unclear. CDR3 length equals 14 residues. Trimming pared 9 bases from V and 8 bases from J, leaving 19 bases between. Per the germline V gene, CDR1 is MNHNY and CDR2 is SVGAGI (reference sequence). CDR3: CASHAPTAREKLFF. The CDR3 DNA reads as TGTGCCAGTCATGCCCCGACGGCTCGGGAAAAACTGTTTTTT.

This clonotype was counted many times. This chain joins TRBV5-1 and TRBJ2-3; the D gene is possibly TRBD1 (6 bases). Between the trimmed V and J ends, which lost 1 base and 3 bases, there was a span of 9 bases. The CDR3 runs to 14 residues. Germline CDR1 and CDR2: SGHRS and YFSETQ. The CDR3 protein is CASSLHGTTDTQYF. DNA for the CDR3: TGCGCCAGCAGCTTGCACGGGACAACAGATACGCAGTATTTT.

This clonotype was seen at least ten times. The gene calls are TRBV9 and TRBJ2-3; 13 nucleotides match TRBD2. In germline, CDR1 is SGDLS, CDR2 YYNGEE. The CDR3 loop spans 14 amino acids. The junction had 5 bases not matched to a gene; V was cut back by 8 bases and J by 5 bases. Written as DNA, the CDR3 is TGTGCCAGTGGACTAGCGGGAGCGCGAGATACGCAGTATTTT. It translates to CASGLAGARDTQYF.

The table lists this clonotype with many counts. The chain combines TRBV7-9 with TRBJ1-3, with D possibly being TRBD1 (6 bases). The CDR3 contains 13 residues. CDR1 and CDR2 (germline): SEHNR, FQNEAQ (reference sequence). V was cut by 0 bases and J by 9 bases, with 9 bases left in between. The CDR3 nucleotides read TGTGCCAGCAGCTTAGCGGGGGCGCGCACCATATATTTT. It translates to CASSLAGARTIYF. The variable domain in full, completed from reference TRBV7-9 and TRBJ1-3, reads DTGVSQNPRHKITKRGQNVTFRCDPISEHNRLYWYRQTLGQGPEFLTYFQNEAQLEKSRLLSDRFSAERPKGSFSTLEIQRTEQGDSAMYLCASSLAGARTIYFGEGSWLTVV.

The chain employs TRBV29-1 and TRBJ2-7; D gene ambiguous. The germline V gene has CDR1 SQVTM and CDR2 ANQGSEA. This CDR3 comprises 12 residues. V was pared by 8 bases and J by 1 base, with 12 bases between. The CDR3 protein is CSLDVRSYEQYF. The CDR3 coding sequence is TGCAGCTTGGACGTCAGATCCTACGAGCAGTACTTC.

This clonotype appeared many times. The chain combines TRBV29-1 with TRBJ2-2; tentative D call: TRBD1 (5 bases). The CDR3 extends over 11 amino acids. Germline lookup yields CDR1 SQVTM and CDR2 ANQGSEA. V dropped 7 bases and J dropped 6 bases, with 9 bases sitting between them. This CDR3 reads CSAQGPGELFF. CDR3 sequence (DNA): TGCAGCGCTCAGGGTCCCGGGGAGCTGTTTTTT.

This clonotype was counted only a few times. This chain links TRBV3-1 with TRBJ2-2; perhaps TRBD2 as D (6 bases). Trimming removed 0 bases from V and 0 bases from J, with 11 bases in between. Looked up from germline, CDR1 is LGHDT and CDR2 is YNNKEL (reference sequence). The CDR3 has 17 amino acids. This chain's CDR3 is CASSQDPAGTNTGELFF. CDR3 coding DNA: TGTGCCAGCAGCCAAGACCCTGCGGGGACGAACACCGGGGAGCTGTTTTTT.

The chain joins TRBV30 to TRBJ2-7; D might be TRBD1 (6 bases). V shed 0 bases and J shed 6 bases, with 12 bases lying between them. The CDR3 length is 13 residues. From germline, CDR1 is GTSNPN and CDR2 SVGIG (reference sequence). The CDR3 region is CAWSVNTGTEQYF. CDR3 nucleotides: TGTGCCTGGAGTGTAAATACAGGGACCGAGCAGTACTTC.

The chain has TRBV5-1 and TRBJ2-7; 10 positions agree with TRBD2. Germline CDR1 is SGHRS and CDR2 is YFSETQ. The V segment lost 0 bases and the J segment 7 bases; nucleotides outside the gene matches: 7. This CDR3 has 15 residues. DNA of the CDR3: TGCGCCAGCAGCTTGGCGTCCGGACTAGCGGAAGAGCAGTACTTC. This gives the protein CASSLASGLAEEQYF.

This clonotype occurred many times. The V call is TRBV6-1, the J call TRBJ2-3; 7 nucleotides line up with TRBD1. V shed 2 bases and J 4 bases; nucleotides not matched to a gene: 3. Germline CDR1 reads MNHNS; CDR2 reads SASEGT. The CDR3 sequence is 14 residues long. CDR3: CASSEIGGPDTQYF. Here the CDR3 DNA reads TGTGCCAGCAGTGAAATAGGGGGCCCAGATACGCAGTATTTT.

Ten or more counts support this clonotype. The CDR3 coding sequence is TGTGCCAGCTACGGGAACTATGGCTACACCTTC. This translates into CASYGNYGYTF. The chain couples TRBV5-8 to TRBJ1-2; D is undetermined. Germline V gives CDR1 SGHTS, CDR2 YDEGEE. V dropped 7 bases and J dropped 2 bases, with 6 bases sitting between them. This CDR3 has 11 residues.

The chain has TRBV9 and TRBJ1-2; D gene ambiguous. V shed 3 bases and J shed 6 bases, with 12 bases lying between them. CDR3 length: 13 amino acids. CDR1 is SGDLS, CDR2 YYNGEE, per germline. The CDR3 region is CASSDRRRDGYTF. The CDR3 nucleotides read TGTGCCAGCAGCGACCGCCGGAGGGATGGCTACACCTTC.

This clonotype was detected many times. The rearrangement uses TRBV20-1 and TRBJ2-3, with D hard to call. The CDR3 extends over 15 amino acids. Germline V CDR1 and CDR2: DFQATT, SNEGSKA (reference sequence). V lost 3 bases and J 0 bases, leaving 13 bases between the germline ends. DNA for the CDR3: TGCAGTGCTAGTTCCGGCCAGCGAAGCACAGATACGCAGTATTTT. Translating it yields CSASSGQRSTDTQYF.

This clonotype has ten or more counts. J is TRBJ1-2 and V is TRBV29-1; D is unclear. This CDR3 contains 15 residues. V was pared by 3 bases and J by 6 bases, with 20 bases between. Germline values: CDR1 SQVTM, CDR2 ANQGSEA. CDR3 sequence (DNA): TGCAGCGTTGAGGGCACCACCTCCGGCTTCAATGGCTACACCTTC. Its translation: CSVEGTTSGFNGYTF.

This clonotype was seen ten or more times. The CDR3 loop is CSARRQRGLAGDNEQFF. The CDR3 DNA reads as TGCAGTGCTAGAAGACAACGGGGACTAGCGGGGGACAATGAGCAGTTCTTC. V usage is TRBV20-1 and J usage is TRBJ2-1, with TRBD2 identical over 14 bases. The CDR3 sequence is 17 residues long. CDR1 and CDR2 from the germline V gene are DFQATT and SNEGSKA (reference sequence). The V and J ends lost 2 bases and 5 bases, in that order; junction bases with no gene match: 8.

The DNA of the CDR3 is TGTGCCAGCGTAGCGGGGACCCCGGGCACCGGGGAGCTGTTTTTT. It yields the protein CASVAGTPGTGELFF. This rearrangement joins TRBV6-2 or TRBV6-3 to TRBJ2-2; 8 nucleotides agree with TRBD2. V was pared by 8 bases and J by 4 bases, with 9 bases of the junction left unmatched. Germline V gives CDR1 MNHEY, CDR2 SVGEGT. The CDR3 length is 15 residues.

This clonotype was found many times. This chain links TRBV5-1 with TRBJ2-7; no firm D call. The CDR3 has 14 amino acids. V was pared by 4 bases and J by 5 bases, with 16 bases between. In germline, CDR1 is SGHRS, CDR2 YFSETQ. Written as DNA, the CDR3 is TGCGCCAGCAGCCAAGGACCTTTCGTAGACGAGCAGTACTTC. Protein product: CASSQGPFVDEQYF.

This clonotype has a count of ten or more. This rearrangement joins TRBV30 to TRBJ2-2; 7 nucleotides line up with TRBD2. CDR1 and CDR2 from the germline V gene are GTSNPN and SVGIG (reference sequence). Trimming cost V 0 bases and J 3 bases; bases outside gene matches: 7. This CDR3 has 16 residues. The CDR3 sequence is CAWSVGGRAHTGELFF. The CDR3 DNA is TGTGCCTGGAGTGTCGGGGGGAGGGCCCACACCGGGGAGCTGTTTTTT.

This clonotype came up many times. V usage is TRBV7-2 and J usage is TRBJ1-2; the D is unclear. The V end lost 2 bases, the J end lost 6 bases, and 13 bases lay between the germline ends. This CDR3 region has 14 residues. The germline CDR1 and CDR2 sequences are SGHTA and FQGNSA. The CDR3 DNA reads as TGTGCCAGCAGCTTATATTCTTTGGGTAATGGCTACACCTTC. Its translation is CASSLYSLGNGYTF.

In this sample, this clonotype turned up many times. V and J are TRBV4-1 and TRBJ1-2; D is ambiguous. The CDR3 spans 15 residues. CDR1 and CDR2 from the germline V gene are MGHRA and YSYEKL. The V end was cut by 0 bases, the J end by 3 bases, with 11 bases between. For the CDR3, the DNA is TGCGCCAGCAGCCAAGAAACGCACCGATACTATGGCTACACCTTC. Its protein product is CASSQETHRYYGYTF.

In its sample, this clonotype was seen many times. V and J are TRBV2 and TRBJ2-7; D assignment may be TRBD1 or TRBD2 (5 bases each). CDR3 length equals 15 residues. Germline CDR1 and CDR2: SNHLY and FYNNEI. Trimming shortened V by 5 bases and J by 4 bases, and 18 bases separated the two germline ends. The CDR3, as DNA: TGTGCCAGCAGTTTAGCTGGGGGTGTATTATACGAGCAGTACTTC. Protein product: CASSLAGGVLYEQYF.

This clonotype was counted ten times or more. The chain carries TRBV7-3 and TRBJ2-3; D unresolved. The CDR3 is 14 amino acids. CDR1 is SGHTA, CDR2 FQGTGA, per germline. V was clipped by 3 bases and J by 2 bases, with 9 bases between them. CDR3 in DNA: TGTGCCAGCAGCTTTGGAAAGACCACAGATACGCAGTATTTT. Translation: CASSFGKTTDTQYF. Combining the CDR3 with reference TRBV7-3 and TRBJ2-3 gives the whole variable domain GAGVSQTPSNKVTEKGKYVELRCDPISGHTALYWYRQSLGQGPEFLIYFQGTGAADDSGLPNDRFFAVRPEGSVSTLKIQRTERGDSAVYLCASSFGKTTDTQYFGPGTRLTVL.

The chain combines TRBV19 with TRBJ1-1; D might be TRBD1 (6 bases). V gave up 2 bases and J gave up 1 base, with 8 bases separating them. Germline CDR1 LNHDA, CDR2 SQIVND (reference sequence). The CDR3 covers 14 residues. This CDR3 reads CASSIRGKNTEAFF. The CDR3, as DNA: TGTGCCAGTAGTATAAGGGGGAAGAACACTGAAGCTTTCTTT. Full variable domain (rest looked up from reference TRBV19 and TRBJ1-1): DGGITQSPKYLFRKEGQNVTLSCEQNLNHDAMYWYRQDPGQGLRLIYYSQIVNDFQKGDIAEGYSVSREKKESFPLTVTSAQKNPTAFYLCASSIRGKNTEAFFGQGTRLTVV.